These 8 T cell receptor beta chains were all obtained from the same sample, sequenced in a study of blood T cell repertoires in COVID-19. Profiled with immunoSEQ multiplex PCR; TCRdb holds only in-frame clones, not every one. The profile shows 55,000 to 65,000 clones, 91% of them singletons. The sample taken for sequencing was peripheral blood. The receptors originated from a man aged 55 to 70 with acute or convalescent COVID-19.

The CDR3 is CASSQRTGQETQYF. CDR3 in DNA: TGTGCCAGCAGCCAGCGGACAGGGCAAGAGACCCAGTACTTC. This chain joins TRBV3-1 (or the pseudogene TRBV3-2) and TRBJ2-5, with 8 bases fitting TRBD1. The CDR3 length is 14 residues. The junction had 2 bases not matched to a gene; V was cut back by 3 bases and J by 2 bases. Germline CDR1 reads LGHDT; CDR2 reads YNNKEL (reference sequence).

The chain couples TRBV28 to TRBJ1-2; D is possibly TRBD1 (6 bases). The CDR3 is 14 residues long. Germline CDR1 reads MDHEN; CDR2 reads SYDVKM. The V end was cut by 5 bases, the J end by 8 bases, with 18 bases between. The CDR3 sequence is CASSPGQTAWGYTF. CDR3 DNA sequence: TGTGCCAGCAGTCCAGGACAGACAGCTTGGGGCTACACCTTC.

This clone has just one count. The rearrangement links TRBV5-5 to TRBJ1-4; 7 bases map to TRBD1. Germline CDR1 is SGHKS and CDR2 is YYEKEE (reference sequence). The trim removed 0 bases at V and 7 bases at J, leaving 9 bases unmatched. CDR3 size: 16 residues. This CDR3 reads CASSLAVQGVTEKLFF. The DNA for the CDR3 is TGTGCCAGCAGCTTGGCCGTGCAGGGGGTGACTGAAAAACTGTTTTTT.

This clone was observed once. This sequence joins TRBV7-8 and TRBJ1-1; no definite D call. The CDR3 is made up of 15 amino acids. The germline V gene has CDR1 SGHVS and CDR2 FQNEAQ. V dropped 0 bases and J dropped 0 bases, with 8 bases sitting between them. The DNA of the CDR3 is TGTGCCAGCAGCTTAGCGGCCAGTATGAACACTGAAGCTTTCTTT. Encoded protein: CASSLAASMNTEAFF.

This chain uses TRBV7-9 with TRBJ1-6; 9 bases are a match to TRBD1. The CDR3 is 15 amino acids. The V gene end was trimmed by 3 bases and the J gene end by 7 bases; junction bases not matched to a gene: 4. Germline loops: CDR1 SEHNR, CDR2 FQNEAQ (reference sequence). CDR3 nucleotides: TGTGCCAGCAGCTTGGTGGACAGGGGCAATTCACCCCTCCACTTT. Its translation is CASSLVDRGNSPLHF.

The J gene is TRBJ2-2, the V gene TRBV7-3; 13 bases align to TRBD2. Trimming cost V 5 bases and J 8 bases; bases outside gene matches: 11. There are 17 residues in the CDR3. Germline V CDR1 and CDR2: SGHTA, FQGTGA. The CDR3 bases are TGTGCCAGCAGCAAATTACCGGGACTAGCGGGAATAGGGGAGCTGTTTTTT. Its translation: CASSKLPGLAGIGELFF.

This chain links TRBV27 with TRBJ1-1, with 7 positions matching TRBD1. Germline-derived CDR1 and CDR2 are MNHEY and SMNVEV (reference sequence). The ends lost 6 bases at V and 4 bases at J; junction bases unmatched: 5. There are 13 residues in the CDR3. CDR3 sequence reads: CASRLGQFTEAFF. The CDR3 DNA sequence: TGTGCCAGCAGGCTGGGACAGTTCACTGAAGCTTTCTTT.

As concerns this clone: In the same sample, other DNA sequences code for this CDR3. The rearrangement uses TRBV12-3 or TRBV12-4 and TRBJ2-5; the D gene is possibly TRBD2 (6 bases). V was pared by 3 bases and J by 5 bases, with 10 bases between. This CDR3 contains 13 residues. CDR3 coding DNA: TGTGCCAGCAGTTTCGGGGGAGAGGAGACCCAGTACTTC. Amino acids: CASSFGGEETQYF.